This T cell receptor beta chain was identified during a study of vaccination effects on CD4 cells after COVID-19. Overall study: Cultures of under 2.5 million PBMC per well contained 9 to 10 IU/ml IL-2 plus 10 ug/ml peptides. Broader study findings: Infection- and vaccine-induced clones contracted markedly late after vaccination.

About this clone itself: Its specificity is unknown.

At the end of 9 to 11 days of culture, CD4+ T cells were isolated. Method: immunoSEQ multiplex PCR; TCRdb's copy keeps in-frame clones and lacks some. Of 40,000 to 55,000 clones listed, around 74% are singletons. Trimming cost V 2 bases and J 7 bases; bases outside gene matches: 17. CDR3 length: 18 residues. Germline lookup yields CDR1 MNHNS and CDR2 SASEGT. This sequence joins TRBV6-1 and TRBJ2-7; TRBD1 aligns across 10 bases. The specimen comprised CD4+ T cells from PBMCs cultured without peptide, sampled before COVID-19 vaccination. This TCR came from a human donor who had a prior SARS-CoV-2 infection. CDR3 sequence (DNA): TGTGCCAGCAGTGAACTCCAGTCGTGGGACAGGGGTCGAGGGGAGCAGTACTTC. Translating it yields CASSELQSWDRGRGEQYF.